The clone carrying this TCR beta chain was detected only a few times. The sample originates from a study of blood T cell repertoires in COVID-19. About the study: From the United States, Italy and Spain came samples of acute and convalescent COVID-19. Nucleic acid was either cDNA or gDNA, and it came from T cells, B-cell-depleted T cells, or PBMCs.

The CDR3 is 16 residues long. Trimming took 5 bases from V and 1 from J; bases not matched to a gene: 6. The germline gives CDR1 SGHNT, CDR2 YENEEA. Clones were read by immunoSEQ multiplex PCR, and TCRdb kept only the in-frame ones, dropping some. The sample has approximately 150,000 clones, over 70% seen once; the top ten hold approximately 5.3%. The sequence came from a man between 70 and 80 years old who had been exposed to COVID-19. The rearrangement links TRBV11-3 to TRBJ2-3; 10 bases are shared with TRBD1. What was sequenced was PBMCs or T cells enriched from blood (not recorded which). CDR3: CASSAGTGVGTDTQYF. CDR3 bases: TGTGCCAGCAGCGCAGGGACAGGGGTCGGCACAGATACGCAGTATTTT.